The present T cell receptor beta chain was sequenced within a study of cytomegalovirus exposure and HLA in healthy donors. Trimming left V 5 bases short and J 3 bases short, with 18 bases between. The CDR3 runs 16 residues. CDR1 is SGHVS, CDR2 FNYEAQ, per germline. The PCR contained 60 Vbeta and 13 Jbeta primers. Sequencing used immunoSEQ multiplex PCR; TCRdb keeps in-frame clones, though not all of them. The sample has roughly 220,000 clones; more than 60% are singletons. The receptor comes from a woman aged 25 to 39 in good health and CMV-seronegative. Input material: PBMCs. J is TRBJ2-3 and V is TRBV7-6, with D uncertain. CDR3 DNA: TGTGCCAGCAGCCACGGTTCAAACCTTCGAACAGATACGCAGTATTTT. Residues: CASSHGSNLRTDTQYF.